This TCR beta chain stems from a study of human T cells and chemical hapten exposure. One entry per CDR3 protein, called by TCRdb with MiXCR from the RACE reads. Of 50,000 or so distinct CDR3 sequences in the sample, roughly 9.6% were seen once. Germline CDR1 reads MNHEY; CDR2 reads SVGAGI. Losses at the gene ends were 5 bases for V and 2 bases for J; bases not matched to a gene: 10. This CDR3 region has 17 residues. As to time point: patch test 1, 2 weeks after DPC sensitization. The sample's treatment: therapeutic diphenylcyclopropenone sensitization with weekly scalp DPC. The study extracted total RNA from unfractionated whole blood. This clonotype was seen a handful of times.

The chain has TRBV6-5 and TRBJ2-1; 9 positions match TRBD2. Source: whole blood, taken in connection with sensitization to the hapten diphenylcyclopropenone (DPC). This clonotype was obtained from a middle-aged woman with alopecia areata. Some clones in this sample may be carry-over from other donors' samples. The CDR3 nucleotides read TGTGCCAGCAGTCAGGGACTAGCCGAACCAACCTACAATGAGCAGTTCTTC. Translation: CASSQGLAEPTYNEQFF.